These 4 T cell receptor beta chains share one sample of origin, sequenced in a study of T-cell memory formation after mild COVID-19. MiXCR, run by TCRdb on the 5' RACE reads, gives a single entry per CDR3 protein. In the table there are around 530,000 distinct CDR3 sequences, less than 25% of which are singletons. Material: PBMCs or a T cell subset sorted from them (not recorded which). The receptors shown here come from an adult woman who had mild COVID-19 (a few samples of this study predate the infection). Cell type and time point are not known.

In its sample, this clonotype was seen a few times. This chain connects TRBV5-1 to TRBJ2-2; TRBD2 is a possible D gene (6 bases). CDR3 length: 14 amino acids. Trimming cost V 4 bases and J 11 bases, with 18 bases left between them. The germline V gene has CDR1 SGHRS and CDR2 YFSETQ. CDR3 in amino acids: CASSRTGGVPELFF. The DNA of the CDR3 is TGCGCCAGCAGCCGTACCGGGGGTGTTCCCGAGCTGTTTTTT.

The rearrangement links TRBV6-5 to TRBJ2-2, with TRBD2 matching 12 bases. This CDR3 has 15 amino acids. With 5 bases clipped from V and 3 bases from J, the junction kept 1 base outside the gene matches. Germline V gene data show CDR1 as MNHEY and CDR2 as SVGAGI. CDR3 loop: CASSRLAGDTGELFF. CDR3 DNA sequence: TGTGCCAGCAGTAGACTAGCGGGGGACACCGGGGAGCTGTTTTTT.

This clonotype has only a few counts. The genes are TRBV5-1 and TRBJ2-2; D not certain. Germline assignment: CDR1 SGHRS and CDR2 YFSETQ. CDR3 length: 15 amino acids. V dropped 0 bases and J dropped 7 bases, with 13 bases sitting between them. The CDR3 spells CASSLVPTMVGELFF. The CDR3 nucleotides are TGCGCCAGCAGCTTGGTCCCCACAATGGTCGGGGAGCTGTTTTTT.

The chain couples TRBV27 to TRBJ2-3; TRBD2 matches at 10 bases. The junction had 6 bases not matched to a gene; V was cut back by 6 bases and J by 0 bases. In germline, CDR1 is MNHEY, CDR2 SMNVEV (reference sequence). This CDR3 has 16 residues. The DNA of the CDR3 is TGTGCCAGCAGCGCGGGACTAGCGTTTAGCACAGATACGCAGTATTTT. Amino acids: CASSAGLAFSTDTQYF.